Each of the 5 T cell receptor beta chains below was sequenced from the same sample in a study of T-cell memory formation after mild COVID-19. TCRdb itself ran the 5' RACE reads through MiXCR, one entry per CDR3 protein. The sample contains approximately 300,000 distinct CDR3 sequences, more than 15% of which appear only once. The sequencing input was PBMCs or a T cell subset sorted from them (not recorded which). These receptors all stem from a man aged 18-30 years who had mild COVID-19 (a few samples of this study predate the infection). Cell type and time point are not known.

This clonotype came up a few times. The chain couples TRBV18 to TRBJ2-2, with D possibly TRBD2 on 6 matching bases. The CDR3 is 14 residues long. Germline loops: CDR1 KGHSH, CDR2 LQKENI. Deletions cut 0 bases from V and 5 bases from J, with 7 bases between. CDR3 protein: CASSPPRGTGELFF. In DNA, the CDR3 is TGTGCCAGCTCACCACCGCGGGGTACCGGGGAGCTGTTTTTT.

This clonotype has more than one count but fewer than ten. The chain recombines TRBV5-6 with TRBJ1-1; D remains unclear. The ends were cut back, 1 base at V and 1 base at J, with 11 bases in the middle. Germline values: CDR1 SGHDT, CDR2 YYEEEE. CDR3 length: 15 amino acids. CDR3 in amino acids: CASSLKMVANTEAFF. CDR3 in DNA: TGTGCCAGCAGCTTGAAAATGGTGGCGAACACTGAAGCTTTCTTT.

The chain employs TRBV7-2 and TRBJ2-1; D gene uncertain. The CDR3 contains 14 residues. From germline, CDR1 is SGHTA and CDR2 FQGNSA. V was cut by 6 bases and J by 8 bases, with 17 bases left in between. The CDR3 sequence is CASSSPGPWDEQFF. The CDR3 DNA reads TGTGCCAGCAGTTCACCGGGCCCCTGGGATGAGCAGTTCTTC.

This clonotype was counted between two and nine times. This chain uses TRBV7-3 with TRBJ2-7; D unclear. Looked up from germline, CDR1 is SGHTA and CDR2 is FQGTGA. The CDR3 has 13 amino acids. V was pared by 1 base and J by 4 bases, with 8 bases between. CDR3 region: CASSLKLWYEQYF. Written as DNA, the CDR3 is TGTGCCAGCAGCTTAAAACTTTGGTACGAGCAGTACTTC.

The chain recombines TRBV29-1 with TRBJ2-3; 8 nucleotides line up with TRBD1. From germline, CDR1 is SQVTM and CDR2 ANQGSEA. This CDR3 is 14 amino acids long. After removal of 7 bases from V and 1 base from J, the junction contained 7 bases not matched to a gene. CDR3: CSAEATGGTDTQYF. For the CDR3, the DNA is TGCAGCGCCGAGGCGACAGGGGGCACAGATACGCAGTATTTT.